Here is one T cell receptor (beta chain) with its context. Its antigen is still unknown. This sample was taken from a study of shared clonotypes between healthy human individuals. Study information: Donor ages ranged 18 to 49 years: a couple of women, a few men. For every donor, three CD4 naive, three CD4 memory, two CD8 naive and one CD8 memory plates were used.

Here immunoSEQ multiplex PCR was the method, and the copy in TCRdb shows in-frame clones only, minus some. The data hold 2,100,000 or so clones, with almost 96% observed a single time. Regarding the study as a whole: Sorted-subset sequencing was shown by rarefaction to be incomplete despite large depth.

Between the trimmed V and J ends, which lost 1 base and 2 bases, there was a span of 7 bases. Germline CDR1 and CDR2: SGHTA and FQGNSA. This CDR3 is built from 14 residues. V is TRBV7-2 and J is TRBJ2-3; D not resolved. This clonotype originated in a man younger than 35 in good health. The specimen sequenced was naive CD4+ T cells sorted from blood. Indicated subset: CD45RA+ positively selected. The CDR3 protein is CASSLEHSTDTQYF. The CDR3 DNA reads TGTGCCAGCAGCTTAGAGCACTCCACAGATACGCAGTATTTT.